This T cell receptor beta chain came from a study of human T cells and chemical hapten exposure. For the study at large: Largely, small differences in pooled library volume made per-sample TCR yields vary. Regarding the study as a whole: While controls formed fewer of them, expanded TCRs formed significantly more large CDR3 similarity clusters.

The CDR3 length is 14 residues. Germline CDR1 MNHNS, CDR2 SASEGT. Trimming removed 8 bases from V and 0 bases from J, with 14 bases in between. Comments on this clonotype: Its antigen is as yet unknown.

Indicated time point: patch test 2, 6 weeks after DPC sensitization. Treatment of the sample: therapeutic diphenylcyclopropenone sensitization with weekly scalp DPC. One entry per CDR3 protein, called by TCRdb with MiXCR from the RACE reads. The sample records some 96,000 distinct CDR3 sequences, about a tenth being singletons. Sequences were derived from whole blood, sampled in connection with sensitization to the hapten diphenylcyclopropenone (DPC). This chain uses TRBV6-1 with TRBJ2-7; perhaps TRBD2 as D (5 bases). This TCR was recovered from a woman aged 40 to 50 with alopecia areata. Some clones in this sample may be carry-over from other donors' samples. The CDR3: CASGQRLASYEQYF. CDR3 DNA sequence: TGTGCCAGCGGTCAGCGGCTCGCCTCCTACGAGCAGTACTTC.